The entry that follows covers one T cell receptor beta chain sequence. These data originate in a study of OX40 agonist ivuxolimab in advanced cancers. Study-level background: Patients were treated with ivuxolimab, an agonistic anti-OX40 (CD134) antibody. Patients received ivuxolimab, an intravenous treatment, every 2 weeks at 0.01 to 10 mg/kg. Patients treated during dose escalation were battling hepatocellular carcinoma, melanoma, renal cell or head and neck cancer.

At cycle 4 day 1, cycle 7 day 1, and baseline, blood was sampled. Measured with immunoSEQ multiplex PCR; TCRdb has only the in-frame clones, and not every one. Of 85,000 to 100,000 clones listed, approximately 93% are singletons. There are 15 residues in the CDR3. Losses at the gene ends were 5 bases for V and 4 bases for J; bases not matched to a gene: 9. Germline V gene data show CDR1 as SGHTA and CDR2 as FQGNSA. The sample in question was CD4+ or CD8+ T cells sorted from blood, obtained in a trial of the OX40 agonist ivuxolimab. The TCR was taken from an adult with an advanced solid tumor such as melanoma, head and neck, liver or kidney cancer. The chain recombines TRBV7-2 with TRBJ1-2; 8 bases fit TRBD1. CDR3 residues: CASSARRGLGYGYTF. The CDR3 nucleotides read TGTGCCAGCAGCGCCCGCAGGGGGCTGGGCTATGGCTACACCTTC.